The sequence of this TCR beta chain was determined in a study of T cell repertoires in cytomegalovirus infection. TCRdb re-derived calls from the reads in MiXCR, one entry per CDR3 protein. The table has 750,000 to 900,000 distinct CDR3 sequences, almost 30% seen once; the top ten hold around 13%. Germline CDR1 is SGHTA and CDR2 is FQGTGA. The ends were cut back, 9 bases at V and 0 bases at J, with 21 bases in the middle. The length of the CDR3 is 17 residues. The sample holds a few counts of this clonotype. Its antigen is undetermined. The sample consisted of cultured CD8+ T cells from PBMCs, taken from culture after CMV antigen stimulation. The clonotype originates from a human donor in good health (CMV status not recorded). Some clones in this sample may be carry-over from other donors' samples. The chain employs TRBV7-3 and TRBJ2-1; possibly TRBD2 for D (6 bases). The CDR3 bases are TGTGCCAGTACGTTGGGGGTGGGGGGTCTCTCCTACAATGAGCAGTTCTTC. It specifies CASTLGVGGLSYNEQFF. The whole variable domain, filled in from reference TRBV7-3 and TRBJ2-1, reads GAGVSQTPSNKVTEKGKYVELRCDPISGHTALYWYRQSLGQGPEFLIYFQGTGAADDSGLPNDRFFAVRPEGSVSTLKIQRTERGDSAVYLCASTLGVGGLSYNEQFFGPGTRLTVL.